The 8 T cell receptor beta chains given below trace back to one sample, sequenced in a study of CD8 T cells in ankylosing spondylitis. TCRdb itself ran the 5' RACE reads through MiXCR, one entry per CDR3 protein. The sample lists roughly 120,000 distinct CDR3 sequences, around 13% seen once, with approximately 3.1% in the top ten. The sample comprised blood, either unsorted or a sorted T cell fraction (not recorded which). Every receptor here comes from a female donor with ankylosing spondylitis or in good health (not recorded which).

The CDR3 here is CSAILAGGNEQYF. Here the CDR3 DNA reads TGCAGTGCTATTCTGGCGGGAGGTAACGAGCAGTACTTC. The chain carries TRBV20-1 and TRBJ2-7, with TRBD2 matching 8 bases. V was clipped by 4 bases and J by 5 bases; unmatched bases: 7. CDR1 DFQATT and CDR2 SNEGSKA come from the germline V gene (reference sequence). This CDR3 has 13 residues.

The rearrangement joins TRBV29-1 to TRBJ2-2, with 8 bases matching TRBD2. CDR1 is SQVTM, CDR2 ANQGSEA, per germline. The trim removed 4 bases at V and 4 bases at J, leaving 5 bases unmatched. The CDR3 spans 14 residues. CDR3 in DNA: TGCAGCGTTGTTCGGGAGGGTGGCACCGGGGAGCTGTTTTTT. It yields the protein CSVVREGGTGELFF.

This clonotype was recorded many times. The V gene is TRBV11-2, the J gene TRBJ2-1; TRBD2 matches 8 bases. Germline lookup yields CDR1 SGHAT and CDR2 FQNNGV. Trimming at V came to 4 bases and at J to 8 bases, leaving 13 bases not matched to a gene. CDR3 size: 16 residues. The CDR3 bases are TGTGCCAGCAGCTGGTTAACTAGCGGTTTTGTGGATGAGCAGTTCTTC. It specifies CASSWLTSGFVDEQFF.

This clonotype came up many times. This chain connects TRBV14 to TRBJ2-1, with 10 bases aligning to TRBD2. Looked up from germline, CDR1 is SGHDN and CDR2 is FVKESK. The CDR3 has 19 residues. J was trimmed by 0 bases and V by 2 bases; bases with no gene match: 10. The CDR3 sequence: CASSQRTSGTRGSYNEQFF. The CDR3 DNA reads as TGTGCCAGCAGCCAACGGACTAGCGGAACAAGGGGCTCCTACAATGAGCAGTTCTTC.

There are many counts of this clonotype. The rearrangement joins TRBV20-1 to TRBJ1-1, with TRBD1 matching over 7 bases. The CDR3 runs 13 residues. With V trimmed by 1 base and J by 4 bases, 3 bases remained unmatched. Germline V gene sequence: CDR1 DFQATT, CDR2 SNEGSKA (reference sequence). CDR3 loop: CSARGQGVTEAFF. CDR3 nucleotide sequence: TGCAGTGCTAGAGGACAGGGCGTCACTGAAGCTTTCTTT.

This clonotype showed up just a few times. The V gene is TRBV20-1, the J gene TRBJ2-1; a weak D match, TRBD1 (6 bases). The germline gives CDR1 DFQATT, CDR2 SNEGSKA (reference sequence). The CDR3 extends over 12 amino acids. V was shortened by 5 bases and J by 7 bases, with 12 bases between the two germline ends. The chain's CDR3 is CSASDSLNEQFF. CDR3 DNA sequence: TGCAGTGCTTCGGACAGCCTAAATGAGCAGTTCTTC.

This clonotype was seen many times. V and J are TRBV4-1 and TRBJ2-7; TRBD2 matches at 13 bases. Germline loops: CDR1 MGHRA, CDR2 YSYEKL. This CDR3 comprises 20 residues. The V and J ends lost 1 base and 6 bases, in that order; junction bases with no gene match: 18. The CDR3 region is CASSQAGLAGVLTPLSEQYF. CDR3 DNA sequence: TGCGCCAGCAGCCAAGCTGGACTAGCGGGAGTATTAACTCCCCTAAGCGAGCAGTACTTC.

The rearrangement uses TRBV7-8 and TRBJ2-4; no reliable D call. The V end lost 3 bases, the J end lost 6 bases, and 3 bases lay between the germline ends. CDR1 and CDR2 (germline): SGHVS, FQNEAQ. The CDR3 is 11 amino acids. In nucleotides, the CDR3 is TGTGCCAGCAGCTTGTCAAACATTCAGTACTTC. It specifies CASSLSNIQYF.